This TCR beta chain was sequenced for a study of T cells in Graves' hyperthyroidism and ophthalmopathy. Germline lookup yields CDR1 LNHDA and CDR2 SQIVND (reference sequence). Trimming took 2 bases from V and 4 from J, leaving 11 bases between them. This CDR3 region has 15 residues. RNA transcripts gave rise to amplified TCR beta CDR3 regions. With the HTBI primer set, the TCR CDR3 went through a first round of RT-PCR. One entry per CDR3 protein results from TCRdb running MiXCR on the multiplex PCR reads. The data show a few hundred thousand distinct CDR3 sequences, with around a sixth seen just once and around 7.8% held by the top ten. Only a few counts were recorded for this clonotype. Its specificity is not known. Uncontrolled infection, other autoimmune disease, pregnancy or lactation barred patients from enrollment. On the basis of clinical symptoms, serum thyroxine and TRAb, thyroid ultrasound and orbital computed tomography, diagnoses were made.

Findings of the study overall: Within blood appeared most thyroid clonotypes that had expanded above 0.001.

Sequenced sample: blood. The rearrangement uses TRBV19 and TRBJ2-2, with TRBD2 as a possible D gene (7 bases). The clonotype originates from a woman in her 30s with Graves' hyperthyroidism. This chain's CDR3 is CASSILAGATGELFF. The DNA of the CDR3 is TGTGCCAGTAGTATACTGGCGGGGGCCACCGGGGAGCTGTTTTTT.